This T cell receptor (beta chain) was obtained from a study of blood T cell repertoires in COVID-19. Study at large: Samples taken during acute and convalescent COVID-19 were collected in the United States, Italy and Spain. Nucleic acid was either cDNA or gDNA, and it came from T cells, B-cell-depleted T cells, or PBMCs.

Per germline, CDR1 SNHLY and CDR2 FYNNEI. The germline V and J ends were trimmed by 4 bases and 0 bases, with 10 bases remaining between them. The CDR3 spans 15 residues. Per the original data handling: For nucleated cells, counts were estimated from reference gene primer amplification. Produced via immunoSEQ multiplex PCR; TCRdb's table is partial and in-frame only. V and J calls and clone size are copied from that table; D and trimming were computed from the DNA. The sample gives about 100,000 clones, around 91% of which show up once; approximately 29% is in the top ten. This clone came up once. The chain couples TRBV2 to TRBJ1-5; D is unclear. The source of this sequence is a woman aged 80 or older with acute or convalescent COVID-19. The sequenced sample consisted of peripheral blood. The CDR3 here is CASSGSSNSNQPQHF. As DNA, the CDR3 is TGTGCCAGCAGTGGGTCCAGTAATAGCAATCAGCCCCAGCATTTT.